Below are 26 T cell receptor beta chains sequenced from a single sample in a study of beta chain features in type 1 diabetes (dated by TCRdb to the late 2010s). Receptors were amplified or captured by the immunoSEQ multiplex PCR assay. The entire amount of isolated RNA was reverse transcribed using the High Capacity cDNA Reverse Transcription Kit, so the sequenced TCRB transcripts were expressed ones. Drawn from immuneACCESS, this table holds only the in-frame rearrangements with V and J called that TCRdb kept. Clones are partly lost; checked studies trace under half to an unresolved V gene and leave the rest unexplained. In all, the sample holds some 44,000 clones, and around 50% of those were seen once. About 2.1% of the sample belongs to the ten largest clones. Sequencing input: Tregs from blood. Explained via the paper, the cell subset or site label denotes: regulatory CD4+ T cells. The receptors shown here come from a woman under 30 in good health.

The chain uses TRBV2 and TRBJ2-1; D is perhaps TRBD1 (6 bases). The CDR3 is 14 residues long. V was clipped by 7 bases and J by 5 bases, with 15 bases between them. CDR1 is SNHLY and CDR2 is FYNNEI in the germline V gene. CDR3: CASIFQGLNNEQFF. The CDR3 DNA sequence: TGTGCCAGCATCTTCCAGGGGTTGAACAATGAGCAGTTCTTC.

V is TRBV2 and J is TRBJ2-2, with D perhaps TRBD1 (6 bases). The V gene lost 8 bases and the J gene lost 4 bases, with 17 bases spanning the gap. The germline V gene encodes CDR1 SNHLY and CDR2 FYNNEI. This CDR3 is built from 15 residues. The CDR3 DNA reads TGTGCCAGCGGTCAGGGACAAAGAGTCACCGGGGAGCTGTTTTTT. Protein: CASGQGQRVTGELFF. Complete variable domain (other parts from reference TRBV2 and TRBJ2-2): EPEVTQTPSHQVTQMGQEVILRCVPISNHLYFYWYRQILGQKVEFLVSFYNNEISEKSEIFDDQFSVERPDGSNFTLKIRSTKLEDSAMYFCASGQGQRVTGELFFGEGSRLTVL.

V is TRBV27 and J is TRBJ2-5, with TRBD2 matching 10 bases. The DNA end is a closer match to TRBJ2-7, so the J assignment may be wrong. CDR1 and CDR2 (germline): MNHEY, SMNVEV (reference sequence). This CDR3 spans 13 amino acids. The CDR3 sequence is CASRLAGSYEQYF. CDR3 DNA: TGTGCCAGCAGACTAGCGGGATCCTACGAGCAGTACTTC.

J is TRBJ2-3 and V is TRBV5-1, with 7 positions matching TRBD2. The CDR3 contains 16 residues. CDR1 and CDR2 from the germline V gene are SGHRS and YFSETQ. With V trimmed by 0 bases and J by 2 bases, 6 bases remained unmatched. The CDR3 nucleotides are TGCGCCAGCAGCTTGGCGTTGGCGGGGGTCACAGATACGCAGTATTTT. Its protein is CASSLALAGVTDTQYF.

This chain uses TRBV29-1 with TRBJ2-3; a possible D gene is TRBD2 (6 bases). The CDR3 runs 13 residues. Germline V gives CDR1 SQVTM, CDR2 ANQGSEA. Trimming pared 6 bases from V and 4 bases from J, leaving 14 bases between. The CDR3 region has the DNA TGCAGCGTGGGAGGTTCGGGCCCAGATACGCAGTATTTT. It is translated as CSVGGSGPDTQYF.

This chain uses TRBV5-8 with TRBJ2-1; TRBD2 matches at 9 bases. V shed 4 bases, J shed 1 base, and the junction held 3 bases outside the gene matches. This CDR3 spans 15 amino acids. CDR1 is SGHTS, CDR2 YDEGEE, per germline. The CDR3 region is CASSRSGRSYNEQFF. The CDR3 bases are TGTGCCAGCAGCCGCAGCGGGAGGTCCTACAATGAGCAGTTCTTC.

This clone occurred a few times. This chain links TRBV28 with TRBJ2-1; no clear D gene. The CDR3 is 12 residues long. The V and J ends lost 9 bases and 0 bases respectively, with 6 bases between them. Per the germline V gene, CDR1 is MDHEN and CDR2 is SYDVKM. The CDR3 loop is CASRSSYNEQFF. DNA of the CDR3: TGTGCCAGTCGGAGCTCCTACAATGAGCAGTTCTTC.

The rearrangement joins TRBV6-5 to TRBJ2-2, with D tentatively TRBD2 (6 bases). This CDR3 has 14 residues. The V gene's germline CDR1 is MNHEY and CDR2 SVGAGI. Trimming took off 2 bases at V and 13 bases at J, with 17 bases between the two ends. This chain's CDR3 is CASSYPGRPRGLFF. The CDR3 coding sequence is TGTGCCAGCAGTTACCCGGGGAGGCCTAGGGGGCTGTTTTTT.

The chain employs TRBV7-2 and TRBJ2-7, with 9 positions matching TRBD1. The V segment lost 6 bases and the J segment 4 bases; nucleotides outside the gene matches: 7. This CDR3 has 14 residues. Germline V gene data show CDR1 as SGHTA and CDR2 as FQGNSA. The CDR3 sequence is CASSYDRGRYEQYF. For the CDR3, the DNA is TGTGCCAGCAGTTATGACAGGGGGAGGTACGAGCAGTACTTC.

This chain links TRBV5-1 with TRBJ2-3, with D perhaps matching TRBD1 (6 bases). The germline gives CDR1 SGHRS, CDR2 YFSETQ. CDR3 length equals 15 residues. V was trimmed by 4 bases and J by 3 bases, leaving 15 bases between them. DNA of the CDR3: TGCGCCAGCAGCAGGCCGGGACACGTTACAGATACGCAGTATTTT. Translation gives CASSRPGHVTDTQYF.

V is TRBV6-5 and J is TRBJ1-1; TRBD1 agrees at 9 bases. The germline V gene encodes CDR1 MNHEY and CDR2 SVGAGI. The CDR3 contains 15 residues. V lost 6 bases to trimming and J lost 5 bases; unmatched junction nucleotides: 10. The CDR3 sequence: CASRDPGQGGTEAFF. The CDR3 nucleotides are TGTGCCAGCAGAGACCCGGGACAGGGTGGAACTGAAGCTTTCTTT.

The chain has TRBV29-1 and TRBJ2-6; TRBD1 agrees at 8 bases. The length of the CDR3 is 20 residues. Germline lookup yields CDR1 SQVTM and CDR2 ANQGSEA. With V trimmed by 6 bases and J by 1 base, 20 bases remained unmatched. The CDR3 region is CSVLYGTGGPNPSGANVLTF. DNA of the CDR3: TGCAGCGTCCTCTACGGGACAGGCGGCCCCAACCCGTCTGGGGCCAACGTCCTGACTTTC.

This clone came up a few times. CDR3 coding DNA: TGCGCCAGCAGTCTTCCGCCCTCGGGGGGACCTCCGGGAGAGACCCAGTACTTC. Amino acids: CASSLPPSGGPPGETQYF. V and J are TRBV23-1 and TRBJ2-5; 7 nucleotides align to TRBD2. TRBV23-1 is reported as an ORF; its role is uncertain. This CDR3 spans 18 amino acids. The junction had 18 bases not matched to a gene; V was cut back by 4 bases and J by 4 bases.

This clone has a handful of counts. The V gene is TRBV28, the J gene TRBJ2-1, with 12 bases that match TRBD2. The CDR3 covers 15 residues. J lost 8 bases, V lost 4 bases, and 6 bases had no gene match. CDR1 MDHEN and CDR2 SYDVKM come from the germline V gene. For the CDR3, the DNA is TGTGCCAGCAGTTCCTCTAGCGGGAGGGCCCATGAGCAGTTCTTC. This codes for CASSSSSGRAHEQFF.

The chain combines TRBV7-2 with TRBJ1-1, with 7 nucleotides matching TRBD1. Germline loops: CDR1 SGHTA, CDR2 FQGNSA. The CDR3 is 13 amino acids. Losses at the gene ends were 5 bases for V and 11 bases for J; bases not matched to a gene: 11. The CDR3 is CASSQGVRGFAFF. CDR3 nucleotide sequence: TGTGCCAGCAGCCAGGGGGTCAGGGGCTTCGCTTTCTTT.

The CDR3 DNA reads TGTGCCAGTATGGGGGCCGAGGACTATGGCTACACCTTC. Amino acid sequence: CASMGAEDYGYTF. This rearrangement joins TRBV19 to TRBJ1-2; tentative D call: TRBD1 (6 bases). This CDR3 is built from 13 residues. The germline CDR1 and CDR2 sequences are LNHDA and SQIVND (reference sequence). V lost 7 bases to trimming and J lost 3 bases, with 12 bases between them.

The rearrangement links TRBV2 to TRBJ2-1; 10 bases map to TRBD2. Germline CDR1 SNHLY, CDR2 FYNNEI. The CDR3 spans 16 residues. J lost 4 bases, V lost 6 bases, and 9 bases had no gene match. The CDR3 loop reads CASRGWSGRGYNEQFF. DNA for the CDR3: TGTGCCAGCAGGGGTTGGAGCGGGAGGGGGTACAATGAGCAGTTCTTC.

This clone occurred a few times. The chain has TRBV7-2 and TRBJ2-5; no reliable D call. CDR3 length equals 16 residues. Germline lookup yields CDR1 SGHTA and CDR2 FQGNSA. With 5 bases removed from V and 4 bases from J, the gap between germline ends came to 20 bases. CDR3 in DNA: TGTGCCAGCAGCCCCGGAGATCGGCCGGGTCTAGAGACCCAGTACTTC. Protein sequence: CASSPGDRPGLETQYF.

The count of this clone is one. The chain couples TRBV19 to TRBJ1-5; TRBD1 matches at 11 bases. The length of the CDR3 is 16 residues. The germline CDR1 and CDR2 sequences are LNHDA and SQIVND (reference sequence). Unmatched junction bases numbered 8, after V lost 4 bases and J lost 6 bases. CDR3 protein: CASSSTGTGGFQPQHF. The CDR3 nucleotides are TGTGCCAGTAGTAGTACCGGGACAGGGGGTTTTCAGCCCCAGCATTTT.

The rearrangement links TRBV27 to TRBJ2-7; TRBD2 matches 7 bases. The germline CDR1 and CDR2 sequences are MNHEY and SMNVEV (reference sequence). The CDR3 contains 13 residues. Trimming took 6 bases from V and 6 from J; bases not matched to a gene: 8. The chain's CDR3 is CASRWSSGSEQYF. The CDR3 bases are TGTGCCAGCAGGTGGTCTAGCGGCTCCGAGCAGTACTTC.

Only one count was recorded for this clone. The chain recombines TRBV29-1 with TRBJ2-1; D may be TRBD2 (7 bases). V gave up 7 bases and J gave up 0 bases, with 13 bases separating them. The CDR3 sequence is 14 residues long. CDR1 and CDR2 from the germline V gene are SQVTM and ANQGSEA. CDR3 residues: CSAQRGGSYNEQFF. The CDR3 DNA is TGCAGCGCCCAAAGGGGGGGCTCCTACAATGAGCAGTTCTTC.

This clone was counted a few times. This rearrangement joins TRBV4-1 to TRBJ2-1; a possible D gene is TRBD2 (6 bases). V was pared by 4 bases and J by 4 bases, with 20 bases between. Germline V gene data show CDR1 as MGHRA and CDR2 as YSYEKL. This CDR3 spans 17 amino acids. Here the CDR3 reads CASSLLGGRPVYNEQFF. DNA of the CDR3: TGCGCCAGCAGCCTCCTGGGAGGCAGGCCAGTTTACAATGAGCAGTTCTTC.

V usage is TRBV6-5 and J usage is TRBJ2-7; TRBD2 matches at 9 bases. Looked up from germline, CDR1 is MNHEY and CDR2 is SVGAGI. This CDR3 region has 15 residues. V gave up 7 bases and J gave up 1 base; unmatched junction bases: 8. The CDR3: CASTVSGSPSYEQYF. CDR3 nucleotides: TGTGCCAGCACTGTTAGCGGGAGTCCTTCCTACGAGCAGTACTTC.

This clone was detected only a few times. V and J are TRBV1 and TRBJ2-1; TRBD2 is taken as the D call from the table, unchecked against the DNA. TRBV1 is recorded as a pseudogene. This CDR3 comprises 21 residues. CDR3 region: CTSLLSWGLAGGPGSYNEQFF. Written as DNA, the CDR3 is TGCACCAGCCTATTATCCTGGGGACTAGCGGGAGGGCCAGGCTCCTACAATGAGCAGTTCTTC.

This clone came up a few times. The chain couples TRBV7-9 to TRBJ2-1; D is possibly TRBD2 (5 bases). Germline CDR1 and CDR2: SEHNR and FQNEAQ (reference sequence). The CDR3 extends over 14 amino acids. Trimming pared 5 bases from V and 9 bases from J, leaving 17 bases between. CDR3 bases: TGTGCCAGCAGCACCGGGTCTAGCTACGGTGAGCAGTTCTTC. Its translation is CASSTGSSYGEQFF. Full variable domain (rest looked up from reference TRBV7-9 and TRBJ2-1): DTGVSQNPRHKITKRGQNVTFRCDPISEHNRLYWYRQTLGQGPEFLTYFQNEAQLEKSRLLSDRFSAERPKGSFSTLEIQRTEQGDSAMYLCASSTGSSYGEQFFGPGTRLTVL.

This clone was counted a few times. This CDR3 is CASSLGGLYNEQFF. CDR3 sequence (DNA): TGCGCCAGCAGCTTGGGGGGACTATACAATGAGCAGTTCTTC. V and J are TRBV5-1 and TRBJ2-1; 7 bases map to TRBD2. V lost 0 bases, J lost 4 bases, and 1 base stayed unmatched. The germline CDR1 and CDR2 sequences are SGHRS and YFSETQ. The CDR3 consists of 14 residues.